This T cell receptor beta chain was found in a study of T cell repertoires in cytomegalovirus infection. About this clonotype: Its target is unknown.

TCRdb reanalysed the reads using MiXCR and keeps one entry per CDR3 protein. Of about 68,000 distinct CDR3 sequences in the sample, roughly 20% are singletons; the top ten hold 65% to 85%. The CDR3 totals 13 residues. With V trimmed by 9 bases and J by 4 bases, 5 bases remained unmatched. Study-level points and caveats: Cumulated frequencies of public TCR beta families served to identify carriers of CMV plus the relevant HLA.

This TCR was sampled from a human donor in good health (CMV status not recorded). Some clones in this sample may be carry-over from other donors' samples. Sequencing input: PBMCs, sequenced either directly or after in vitro stimulation (not recorded which). V is TRBV12-3 or TRBV12-4 and J is TRBJ2-1; 8 positions agree with TRBD1. As DNA, the CDR3 is TGTGCCAGTTCGGGACAGGTGTACAATGAGCAGTTCTTC. Amino acid sequence: CASSGQVYNEQFF.